This TCR beta chain comes out of a study of blood T cell repertoires in COVID-19 (dated by TCRdb to the early 2020s). As for the study more broadly: Collaborator samples came from the United States, Italy and Spain and covered acute and convalescent phases of COVID-19. The material from the prospective study consisted of cDNA or gDNA derived from T cells, B-cell-depleted T cells, or PBMCs. The dataset comprised deeply sampled blood TCRbeta repertoires from subjects exposed to, actively infected with, or recovered from COVID-19. The repertoires were released in a freely available public database intended as a resource for research on the immune response to SARS-CoV-2. The samples were drawn from the first 160 participants of the ongoing ImmuneRACE study and from 950 to 1,500 subjects provided by 6 global collaborators. A de-identified subject ID, COVID-19 status, age in years and sex were almost always included in the sample metadata. Where available, HLA class I and class II types were taken from metadata supplied by the sample provider and were not determined by assay-based typing.

What the research found in general, with its limitations: Clinical and demographic metadata were provided uncurated, with the amount varying by source and participant.

As concerns this clone: Its cognate antigen has yet to be identified. Base qualities are not at hand, and no much larger clone is one base apart.

The immunoSEQ Assay, a bias-controlled multiplex PCR, was used to amplify TCRbeta CDR3 regions from genomic DNA. Under the source paper's analysis protocol: The number of nucleated cells in each sample was estimated from the amplification of reference gene primers within the assay. Sequence reads were collapsed and filtered to measure the absolute abundance of every unique TCRbeta CDR3 rearrangement. Productive Simpson clonality was computed per sample as the square root of Simpson's diversity index over productive rearrangements. TCRdb holds this immuneACCESS table with in-frame rearrangements only. Some clones are missing; in checked studies, unresolved V genes explain under half, and the rest has no known cause. That table is the source of V, J and clone size, and D and trimming were worked out from the DNA. In all, the sample holds roughly 220,000 clones, and around 81% of those were seen once. About 2.1% of the sample lies in the top ten.

Collaborating institutions collected whole blood in K2EDTA tubes following their own protocols. For TCRbeta analysis, collaborators shipped samples in one of three forms: frozen whole blood, isolated PBMCs, or DNA extracted from either of those sample types. The material sequenced was peripheral blood. This receptor was taken from a woman aged 55-70 years with acute or convalescent COVID-19.

The CDR3 here reads CASSLGQDRGYEQFF. The nucleotide sequence reads as follows: TGCGCCAGCAGCTTGGGGCAGGACAGGGGGTATGAGCAGTTCTTC. The chain joins TRBV5-1 to TRBJ2-1, with TRBD1 matching 10 junction bases. From V the trimming removes 0 bases and from J it removes 8 bases, while the gene matches leave 5 bases of the junction unaccounted for. The CDR3 holds 15 amino acids from the cysteine to the phenylalanine. Only the CDR3 part of the read is kept: 45 bases, read in frame from the first base. The germline V gene gives CDR1 as SGHRS and CDR2 as YFSETQ.